This T cell receptor beta chain was sequenced in a study of cytomegalovirus exposure and HLA in healthy donors. TCRdb's table, derived via immunoSEQ multiplex PCR, lists solely in-frame clones and lacks some. The sample has about 62,000 clones, roughly 94% seen once; the top ten hold 7%. The count of this clone is one. Germline lookup yields CDR1 SGDLS and CDR2 YYNGEE. The CDR3 spans 15 residues. Between the trimmed V and J ends, which lost 0 bases and 5 bases, there was a span of 14 bases. The sequencing input was PBMCs. The V call is TRBV9, the J call TRBJ1-2; the D gene is possibly TRBD1 (5 bases). The clonotype comes from a young woman in good health and CMV-seropositive. The chain's CDR3 is CASSVATWGGYGYTF. CDR3 bases: TGTGCCAGCAGCGTAGCTACTTGGGGGGGTTATGGCTACACCTTC. Full variable domain (remainder filled in from reference TRBV9 and TRBJ1-2): DSGVTQTPKHLITATGQRVTLRCSPRSGDLSVYWYQQSLDQGLQFLIQYYNGEERAKGNILERFSAQQFPDLHSELNLSSLELGDSALYFCASSVATWGGYGYTFGSGTRLTVV.